This TCR beta chain was identified in a study of blood T cell repertoires in COVID-19. Study overall: T cells, B-cell-depleted T cells, or PBMCs provided the cDNA or gDNA that served as material.

Assay: immunoSEQ multiplex PCR; the TCRdb copy retains only in-frame clones and omits some. The sample gives about 94,000 clones, roughly 87% of which show up once; 4.9% is in the top ten. This CDR3 is 15 amino acids long. CDR1 SSHAT and CDR2 FNYEAQ come from the germline V gene (reference sequence). Turning to this clone: Relative to the germline gene, one junction end is altered; a read error may explain this.

The material sequenced was peripheral blood. This chain links TRBV7-7 with TRBJ2-3, with 7 bases matching TRBD2. The clonotype comes from an elderly woman with acute or convalescent COVID-19. The CDR3 DNA reads as TGTGCTAGCAGCTTAGGCCTAGCGGGCACAGATACGCAGTATTTT. This gives the protein CASSLGLAGTDTQYF. Full variable domain (outside the CDR3, taken from reference TRBV7-7 and TRBJ2-3): GAGVSQSPRYKVTKRGQDVTLRCDPISSHATLYWYQQALGQGPEFLTYFNYEAQPDKSGLPSDRFSAERPEGSISTLTIQRTEQRDSAMYRCASSLGLAGTDTQYFGPGTRLTVL.